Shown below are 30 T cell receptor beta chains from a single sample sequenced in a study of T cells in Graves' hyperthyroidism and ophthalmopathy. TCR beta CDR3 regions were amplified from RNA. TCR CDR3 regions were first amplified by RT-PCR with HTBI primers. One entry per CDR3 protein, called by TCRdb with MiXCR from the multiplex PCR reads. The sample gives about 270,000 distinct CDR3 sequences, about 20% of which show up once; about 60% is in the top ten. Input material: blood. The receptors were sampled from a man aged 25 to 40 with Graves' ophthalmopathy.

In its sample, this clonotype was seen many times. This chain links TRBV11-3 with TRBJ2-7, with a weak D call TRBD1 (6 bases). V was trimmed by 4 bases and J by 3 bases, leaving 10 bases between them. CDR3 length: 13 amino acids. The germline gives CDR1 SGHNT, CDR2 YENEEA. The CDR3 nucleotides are TGTGCCAGCAGCTGGACAGTTAACTACGAGCAGTACTTC. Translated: CASSWTVNYEQYF.

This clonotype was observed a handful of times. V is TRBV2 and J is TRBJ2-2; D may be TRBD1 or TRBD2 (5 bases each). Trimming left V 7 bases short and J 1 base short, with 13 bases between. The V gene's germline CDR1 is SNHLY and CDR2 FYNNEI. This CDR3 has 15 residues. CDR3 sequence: CASMPGTVNTGELFF. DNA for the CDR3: TGTGCCAGCATGCCAGGGACGGTGAACACCGGGGAGCTGTTTTTT.

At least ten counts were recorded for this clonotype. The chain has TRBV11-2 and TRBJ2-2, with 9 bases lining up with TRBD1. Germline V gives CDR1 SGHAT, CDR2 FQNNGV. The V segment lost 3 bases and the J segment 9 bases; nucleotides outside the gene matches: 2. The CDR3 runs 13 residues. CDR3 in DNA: TGTGCCAGCAGCTTTGACAGGGGGTGGGAGCTGTTTTTT. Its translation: CASSFDRGWELFF.

CDR3 residues: CASSLRQGVSSTDTQYF. CDR3 sequence (DNA): TGCGCCAGCAGCTTACGACAGGGGGTAAGCAGCACAGATACGCAGTATTTT. The chain employs TRBV5-1 and TRBJ2-3; 9 nucleotides line up with TRBD1. This CDR3 comprises 17 residues. Germline assignment: CDR1 SGHRS and CDR2 YFSETQ. V trimming: 2 bases; J trimming: 0 bases; junction bases outside the gene matches: 7.

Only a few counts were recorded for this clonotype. The CDR3 region has the DNA TGTGCCACCAGTGATCGGACGGGAGCCTACGAGCAGTACTTC. It codes for CATSDRTGAYEQYF. The chain couples TRBV24-1 to TRBJ2-7, with a weak D call TRBD2 (6 bases). Germline loops: CDR1 KGHDR, CDR2 SFDVKD. The CDR3 contains 14 residues. V was trimmed by 3 bases and J by 2 bases, leaving 10 bases between them.

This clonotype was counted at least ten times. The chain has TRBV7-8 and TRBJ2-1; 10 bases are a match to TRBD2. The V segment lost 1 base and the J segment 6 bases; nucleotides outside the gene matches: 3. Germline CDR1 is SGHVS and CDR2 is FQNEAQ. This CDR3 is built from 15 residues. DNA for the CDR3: TGTGCCAGCAGCTTAGAGGGACTAGCGTTCAATGAGCAGTTCTTC. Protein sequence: CASSLEGLAFNEQFF.

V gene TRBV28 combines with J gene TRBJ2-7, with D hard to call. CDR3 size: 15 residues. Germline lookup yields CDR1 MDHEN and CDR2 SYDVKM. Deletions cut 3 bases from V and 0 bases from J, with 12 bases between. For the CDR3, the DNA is TGTGCCAGCAGTTTCCCTCCCTGGAGCTCCTACGAGCAGTACTTC. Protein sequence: CASSFPPWSSYEQYF.

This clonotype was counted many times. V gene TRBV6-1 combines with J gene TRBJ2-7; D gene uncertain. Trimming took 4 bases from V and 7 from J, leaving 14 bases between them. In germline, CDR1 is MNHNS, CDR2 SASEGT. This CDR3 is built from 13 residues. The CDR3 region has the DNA TGTGCCAGCAGTGGTACCCGTACGAAAGAGCAGTACTTC. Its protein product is CASSGTRTKEQYF.

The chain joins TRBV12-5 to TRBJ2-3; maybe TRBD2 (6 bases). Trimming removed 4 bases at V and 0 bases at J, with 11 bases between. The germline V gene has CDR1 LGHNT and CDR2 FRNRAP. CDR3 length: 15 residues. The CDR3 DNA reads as TGTGCTAGTGGTTCGGGGGTCCTTAGCACAGATACGCAGTATTTT. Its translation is CASGSGVLSTDTQYF. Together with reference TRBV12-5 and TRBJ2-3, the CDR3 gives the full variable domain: DARVTQTPRHKVTEMGQEVTMRCQPILGHNTVFWYRQTMMQGLELLAYFRNRAPLDDSGMPKDRFSAEMPDATLATLKIQPSEPRDSAVYFCASGSGVLSTDTQYFGPGTRLTVL.

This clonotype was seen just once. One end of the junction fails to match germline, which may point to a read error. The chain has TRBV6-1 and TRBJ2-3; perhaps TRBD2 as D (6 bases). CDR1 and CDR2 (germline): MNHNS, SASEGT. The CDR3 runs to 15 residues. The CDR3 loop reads CATSPWRVDTDTRYF. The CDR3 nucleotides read TGTGCCACCTCTCCATGGAGGGTGGACACAGATACGCGGTATTTT.

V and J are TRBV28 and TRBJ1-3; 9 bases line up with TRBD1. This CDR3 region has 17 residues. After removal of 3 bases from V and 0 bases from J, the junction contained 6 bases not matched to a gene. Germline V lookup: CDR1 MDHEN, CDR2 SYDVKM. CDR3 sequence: CASSFAGQGNSGNTIYF. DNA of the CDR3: TGTGCCAGCAGTTTTGCCGGACAGGGGAACTCTGGAAACACCATATATTTT.

CDR3 loop: CASSYSGQGGYEQYF. CDR3 DNA: TGTGCCAGCAGTTACTCGGGACAGGGAGGCTACGAGCAGTACTTC. This chain joins TRBV6-6 and TRBJ2-7; 9 bases line up with TRBD1. V dropped 0 bases and J dropped 3; count of bases not matched to a gene: 3. This CDR3 spans 15 amino acids. Per germline, CDR1 MNHNY and CDR2 SVGAGI (reference sequence).

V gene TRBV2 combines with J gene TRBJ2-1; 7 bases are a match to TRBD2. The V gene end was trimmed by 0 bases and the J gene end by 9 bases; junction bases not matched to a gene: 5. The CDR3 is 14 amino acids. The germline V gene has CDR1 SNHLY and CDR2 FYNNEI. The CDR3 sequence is CASSEALGGGEQFF. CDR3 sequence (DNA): TGTGCCAGCAGTGAAGCGCTGGGGGGGGGTGAGCAGTTCTTC. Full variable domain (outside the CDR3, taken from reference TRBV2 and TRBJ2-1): EPEVTQTPSHQVTQMGQEVILRCVPISNHLYFYWYRQILGQKVEFLVSFYNNEISEKSEIFDDQFSVERPDGSNFTLKIRSTKLEDSAMYFCASSEALGGGEQFFGPGTRLTVL.

The CDR3 region has the DNA TGTGCCAGCAGCCAAGAACGAGCGGGGGGACGCTACAATGAGCAGTTCTTC. Translating gives CASSQERAGGRYNEQFF. The chain recombines TRBV4-2 with TRBJ2-1, with 9 bases that match TRBD2. CDR1 LGHNA and CDR2 YNFKEQ come from the germline V gene. This CDR3 is built from 17 residues. J gave up 3 bases and V 0 bases, and 6 bases lay outside the gene matches.

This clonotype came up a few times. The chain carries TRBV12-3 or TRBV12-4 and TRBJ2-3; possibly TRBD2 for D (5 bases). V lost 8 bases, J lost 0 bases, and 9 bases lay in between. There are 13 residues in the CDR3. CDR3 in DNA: TGTGCCAGCTCCGGACTTAGCACAGATACGCAGTATTTT. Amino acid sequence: CASSGLSTDTQYF.

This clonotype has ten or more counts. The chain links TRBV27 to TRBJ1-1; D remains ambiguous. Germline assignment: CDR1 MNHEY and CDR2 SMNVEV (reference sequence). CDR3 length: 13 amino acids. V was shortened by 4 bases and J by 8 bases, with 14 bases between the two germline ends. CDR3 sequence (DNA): TGTGCCAGCAGTTACTCGCGAACGTCCGAAGCTTTCTTT. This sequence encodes CASSYSRTSEAFF.

The CDR3 protein is CASSLEPGQGDSPLHF. The CDR3 DNA is TGTGCCAGCAGCTTAGAACCGGGACAGGGGGATTCACCCCTCCACTTT. This chain links TRBV7-8 with TRBJ1-6, with 11 nucleotides matching TRBD1. V gave up 1 base and J gave up 8 bases; unmatched junction bases: 4. Germline V gene data show CDR1 as SGHVS and CDR2 as FQNEAQ. The CDR3 is 16 residues long.

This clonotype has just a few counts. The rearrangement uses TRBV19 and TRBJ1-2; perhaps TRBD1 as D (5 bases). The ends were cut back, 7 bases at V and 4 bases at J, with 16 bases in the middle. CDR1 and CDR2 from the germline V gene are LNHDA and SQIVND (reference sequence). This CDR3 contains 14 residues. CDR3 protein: CASTLRGRGYGYTF. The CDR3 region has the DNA TGTGCCAGTACCCTCCGGGGGAGGGGCTATGGCTACACCTTC.

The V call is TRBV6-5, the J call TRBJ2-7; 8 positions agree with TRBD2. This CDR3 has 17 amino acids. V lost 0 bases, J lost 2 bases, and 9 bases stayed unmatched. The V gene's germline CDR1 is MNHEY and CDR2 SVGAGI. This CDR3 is CASSYSSGGPNTYEQYF. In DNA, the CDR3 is TGTGCCAGCAGTTACTCGAGCGGGGGCCCAAACACCTACGAGCAGTACTTC.

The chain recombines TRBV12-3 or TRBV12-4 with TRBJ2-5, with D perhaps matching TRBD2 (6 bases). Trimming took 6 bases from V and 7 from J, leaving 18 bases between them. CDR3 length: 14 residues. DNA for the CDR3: TGTGCCAGCAGGAAACTAGCCTCAGAGGGGACCCAGTACTTC. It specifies CASRKLASEGTQYF.

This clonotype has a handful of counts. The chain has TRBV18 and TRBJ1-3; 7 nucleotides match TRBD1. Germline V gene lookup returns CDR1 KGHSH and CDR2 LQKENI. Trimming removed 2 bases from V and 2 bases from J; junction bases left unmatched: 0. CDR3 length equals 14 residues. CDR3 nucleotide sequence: TGTGCCAGCTCACCAACAGGGGCTGGAAACACCATATATTTT. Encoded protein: CASSPTGAGNTIYF.

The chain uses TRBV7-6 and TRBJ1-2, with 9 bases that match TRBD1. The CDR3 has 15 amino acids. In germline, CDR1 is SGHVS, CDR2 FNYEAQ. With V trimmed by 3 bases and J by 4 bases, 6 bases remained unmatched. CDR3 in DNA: TGTGCCAGCAGCTTTGGGGACAGGGAACTCTATGGCTACACCTTC. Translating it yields CASSFGDRELYGYTF.

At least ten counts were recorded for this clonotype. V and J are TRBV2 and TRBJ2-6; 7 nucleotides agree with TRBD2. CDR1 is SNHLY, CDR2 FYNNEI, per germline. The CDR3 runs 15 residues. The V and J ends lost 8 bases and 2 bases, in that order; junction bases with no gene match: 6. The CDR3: CASGGVGTGANVLTF. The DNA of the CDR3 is TGTGCCAGCGGGGGGGTGGGCACTGGGGCCAACGTCCTGACTTTC.

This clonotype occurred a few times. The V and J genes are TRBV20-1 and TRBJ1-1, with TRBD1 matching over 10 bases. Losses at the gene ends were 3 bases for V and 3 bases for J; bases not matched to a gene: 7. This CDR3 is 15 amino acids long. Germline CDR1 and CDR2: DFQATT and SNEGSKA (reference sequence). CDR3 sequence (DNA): TGCAGTGCTAGGGGACAGGGGAGTATTGACACTGAAGCTTTCTTT. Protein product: CSARGQGSIDTEAFF.

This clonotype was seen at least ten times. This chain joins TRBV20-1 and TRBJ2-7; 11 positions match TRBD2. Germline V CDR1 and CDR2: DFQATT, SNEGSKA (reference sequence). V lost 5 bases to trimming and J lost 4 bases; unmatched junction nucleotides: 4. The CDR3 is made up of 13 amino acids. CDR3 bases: TGCAGTGCTGCTCGACTAGCGGGGTACGAGCAGTACTTC. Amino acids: CSAARLAGYEQYF.

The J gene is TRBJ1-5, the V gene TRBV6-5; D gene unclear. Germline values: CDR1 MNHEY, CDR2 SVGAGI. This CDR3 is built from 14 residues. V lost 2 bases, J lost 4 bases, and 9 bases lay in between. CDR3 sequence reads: CASSYDGRNQPQHF. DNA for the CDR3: TGTGCCAGCAGTTACGATGGAAGGAATCAGCCCCAGCATTTT.

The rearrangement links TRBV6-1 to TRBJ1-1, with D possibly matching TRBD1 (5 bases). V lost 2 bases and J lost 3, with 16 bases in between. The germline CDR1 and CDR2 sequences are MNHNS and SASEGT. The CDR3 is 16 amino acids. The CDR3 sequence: CASSERQGGTDTEAFF. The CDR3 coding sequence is TGTGCCAGCAGTGAACGCCAGGGCGGGACGGACACTGAAGCTTTCTTT.

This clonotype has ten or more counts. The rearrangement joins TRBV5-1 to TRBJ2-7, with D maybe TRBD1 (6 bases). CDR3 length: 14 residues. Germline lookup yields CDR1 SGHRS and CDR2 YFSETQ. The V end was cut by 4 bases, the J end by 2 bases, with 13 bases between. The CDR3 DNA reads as TGCGCCAGCAGCCGTCAGGGGTCAACCTACGAGCAGTACTTC. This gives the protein CASSRQGSTYEQYF.

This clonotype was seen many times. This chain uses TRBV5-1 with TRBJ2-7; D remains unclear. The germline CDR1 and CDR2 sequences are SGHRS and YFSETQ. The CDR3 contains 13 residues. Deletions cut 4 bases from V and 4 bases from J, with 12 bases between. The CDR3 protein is CASSKDGRYEQYF. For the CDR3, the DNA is TGCGCCAGCAGCAAGGACGGACGTTACGAGCAGTACTTC.

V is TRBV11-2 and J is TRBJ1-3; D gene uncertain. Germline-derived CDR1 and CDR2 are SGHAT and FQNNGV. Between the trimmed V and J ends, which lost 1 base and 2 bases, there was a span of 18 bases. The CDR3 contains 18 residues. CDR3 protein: CASSLVSVSVGPGNTIYF. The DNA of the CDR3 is TGTGCCAGCAGCTTAGTTTCAGTTTCGGTTGGACCTGGAAACACCATATATTTT.